This T cell receptor (beta chain) was recorded in a study of CD4+ T cells in melanoma. Data came from immunoSEQ multiplex PCR; TCRdb stores just in-frame clones and leaves some out. Of about 120,000 clones in the sample, roughly 90% were seen once. V shed 7 bases, J shed 5 bases, and the junction held 12 bases outside the gene matches. Per the germline V gene, CDR1 is LNHDA and CDR2 is SQIVND (reference sequence). CDR3 length equals 16 residues. The receptor was isolated from a human donor with melanoma. The chain employs TRBV19 and TRBJ2-3, with TRBD2 matching over 10 bases. The sequenced sample was peripheral blood. The DNA of the CDR3 is TGTGCCAGTATCTCTAGCGGGGGCCCGAGTGGAGATACGCAGTATTTT. Protein product: CASISSGGPSGDTQYF.